One and the same sample provided the 28 T cell receptor beta chains below, sequenced in a study of glioma-infiltrating T cells. Amplification of TCR alpha and beta CDR3 regions from RNA used iRepertoire nested multiplex PCR. Each CDR3 protein is one row after TCRdb ran MiXCR on the multiplex PCR reads. Here the sample spans roughly 130,000 distinct CDR3 sequences, 24% being singletons. The specimen sequenced was glioma tissue, nonneoplastic brain tissue, or PBMCs (not recorded which). The source of these receptors is a human donor with low-grade glioma or glioblastoma, undergoing nonglioma brain surgery, or in good health (not recorded which).

This sequence joins TRBV19 and TRBJ1-1; 7 positions match TRBD1. CDR1 and CDR2 from the germline V gene are LNHDA and SQIVND (reference sequence). The CDR3 loop spans 16 amino acids. The ends lost 10 bases at V and 4 bases at J; junction bases unmatched: 18. The CDR3 nucleotides are TGTGCCATCAGTGACAGGGCCCTCAAGGGTAGCACTGAAGCTTTCTTT. It translates to CAISDRALKGSTEAFF. Combining the CDR3 with reference TRBV19 and TRBJ1-1 gives the whole variable domain DGGITQSPKYLFRKEGQNVTLSCEQNLNHDAMYWYRQDPGQGLRLIYYSQIVNDFQKGDIAEGYSVSREKKESFPLTVTSAQKNPTAFYLCAISDRALKGSTEAFFGQGTRLTVV.

In regard to this clonotype: A clone one base away is much larger, so this may be a read error. The chain is built from TRBV6-1 and TRBJ2-3; D might be TRBD2 (6 bases). Trimming cost V 6 bases and J 0 bases, with 13 bases left between them. From germline, CDR1 is MNHNS and CDR2 SASEGT. This CDR3 is 15 amino acids long. The CDR3 loop is CASRARGASTDTQYF. For the CDR3, the DNA is TGTGCCAGCAGAGCCCGCGGGGCTAGCACAGATACGCAGTATTTT.

This sequence joins TRBV28 and TRBJ2-7, with D perhaps TRBD2 (6 bases). The CDR3 has 14 residues. Looked up from germline, CDR1 is MDHEN and CDR2 is SYDVKM. V was clipped by 11 bases and J by 7 bases, with 24 bases between them. This CDR3 reads CAASPRDSAGEQYV. CDR3 DNA sequence: TGTGCCGCCAGCCCCAGGGACTCAGCCGGGGAGCAGTACGTC.

The chain links TRBV5-4 to TRBJ2-1; D is ambiguous. The CDR3 sequence is 13 residues long. Germline V gene lookup returns CDR1 SGHNT and CDR2 YYREEE (reference sequence). V lost 4 bases, J lost 5 bases, and 10 bases lay in between. In nucleotides, the CDR3 is TGTGCCAGCAGCCCCACCGATCACAATGAGCAGTTCTTC. Translation gives CASSPTDHNEQFF.

This clonotype showed up many times. This rearrangement joins TRBV20-1 to TRBJ1-5; D unclear. The CDR3 has 13 residues. The V gene's germline CDR1 is DFQATT and CDR2 SNEGSKA (reference sequence). Trimming shortened V by 3 bases and J by 1 base, and 7 bases separated the two germline ends. CDR3 in DNA: TGCAGTGCTAGGGGGAGCAGCAATCAGCCCCAGCATTTT. Encoded protein: CSARGSSNQPQHF.

The chain recombines TRBV7-9 with TRBJ2-3; 11 nucleotides agree with TRBD2. CDR3 length: 19 amino acids. V trimming: 5 bases; J trimming: 1 base; junction bases outside the gene matches: 14. Germline V lookup: CDR1 SEHNR, CDR2 FQNEAQ (reference sequence). The CDR3 nucleotides are TGTGCCAGCAGCACGCAGCCCCCCAGACTAGCGGGGCGCACAGATACGCAGTATTTT. Translating it yields CASSTQPPRLAGRTDTQYF.

The J gene is TRBJ2-6, the V gene TRBV7-3; no clear D. With 1 base removed from V and 0 bases from J, the gap between germline ends came to 16 bases. The CDR3 consists of 19 residues. CDR1 is SGHTA and CDR2 is FQGTGA in the germline V gene. The CDR3 DNA is TGTGCCAGCAGCTTAAACGAGAAGCCCCTCACCTCTGGGGCCAACGTCCTGACTTTC. Protein product: CASSLNEKPLTSGANVLTF.

The V and J genes are TRBV29-1 and TRBJ2-1; D might be TRBD1 or TRBD2, each matching 5 bases. Germline CDR1 SQVTM, CDR2 ANQGSEA. CDR3 length equals 11 residues. V lost 2 bases to trimming and J lost 10 bases, with 9 bases between them. The CDR3 coding sequence is TGCAGCGTTGAATGGGGGTCGGAGCAGTTCTTC. Amino acids: CSVEWGSEQFF.

A word on this clonotype: This may stem from a read error, because a much larger clone lies one nucleotide away. The V call is TRBV7-2, the J call TRBJ2-5; no reliable D call. This CDR3 region has 12 residues. Germline loops: CDR1 SGHTA, CDR2 FQGNSA. V was cut by 7 bases and J by 0 bases, with 6 bases left in between. The CDR3 loop reads CASIQYQETQYF. DNA of the CDR3: TGTGCCAGCATCCAGTACCAAGAGACCCAGTACTTC.

Ten or more counts support this clonotype. The chain uses TRBV3-1 and TRBJ2-1; D not certain. The CDR3 spans 12 residues. The germline V gene has CDR1 LGHDT and CDR2 YNNKEL (reference sequence). V lost 4 bases to trimming and J lost 9 bases, with 10 bases between them. As DNA, the CDR3 is TGTGCCAGCAGCCTCATTCGGAGTGAGCAGTTCTTC. It codes for CASSLIRSEQFF.

The chain links TRBV14 to TRBJ1-1; perhaps TRBD1 as D (5 bases). CDR3 length: 17 residues. V lost 6 bases to trimming and J lost 5 bases, with 25 bases between them. The germline V gene encodes CDR1 SGHDN and CDR2 FVKESK. The CDR3 reads CASSYLPGTSIGTEAFF. The CDR3 coding sequence is TGTGCCAGCAGTTATTTACCCGGGACTTCCATAGGGACTGAAGCTTTCTTT.

Regarding this clonotype: This may be a read error, as it is one base from a much larger clone. V usage is TRBV12-3 or TRBV12-4 and J usage is TRBJ2-3; no clear D gene. Trimming shortened V by 7 bases and J by 2 bases, and 16 bases separated the two germline ends. The length of the CDR3 is 15 residues. The CDR3 DNA follows: TGTGCCAGCATCCCTCCTGTGCCTACCACAGATACGCAGTATTTT. It is translated as CASIPPVPTTDTQYF.

This clonotype was observed a few times. This sequence joins TRBV20-1 and TRBJ2-5, with 12 bases fitting TRBD2. CDR3 size: 16 residues. Per germline, CDR1 DFQATT and CDR2 SNEGSKA (reference sequence). V shed 4 bases, J shed 2 bases, and the junction held 8 bases outside the gene matches. The chain's CDR3 is CSAIWASGGDQETQYF. The CDR3 bases are TGCAGTGCTATCTGGGCTAGCGGGGGGGATCAAGAGACCCAGTACTTC.

The chain is built from TRBV4-1 and TRBJ2-7, with TRBD1 identical over 8 bases. The CDR3 contains 14 residues. V shed 3 bases, J shed 5 bases, and the junction held 6 bases outside the gene matches. Germline CDR1 MGHRA, CDR2 YSYEKL. The CDR3 spells CASSQGTGRNEQYV. The CDR3 bases are TGCGCCAGCAGCCAGGGGACAGGAAGGAACGAGCAGTACGTC.

The chain is built from TRBV3-1 and TRBJ1-1; D not resolved. The CDR3 covers 15 residues. Looked up from germline, CDR1 is LGHDT and CDR2 is YNNKEL (reference sequence). V lost 2 bases and J 1 base, leaving 11 bases between the germline ends. CDR3 sequence reads: CASSQRGLGNTEAFF. The CDR3 DNA follows: TGTGCCAGCAGCCAACGGGGTCTCGGGAACACTGAAGCTTTCTTT.

Remarks on this clonotype: Compared with germline, one end of the junction differs, possibly owing to a read error. The chain combines TRBV3-1 with TRBJ2-5; tentative D call: TRBD1 (6 bases). Germline V CDR1 and CDR2: LGHDT, YNNKEL (reference sequence). The CDR3 has 13 amino acids. The CDR3 loop reads CASSPQGAEAQYF. Here the CDR3 DNA reads TGTGCCAGCAGCCCACAGGGAGCAGAGGCCCAGTACTTC.

This clonotype was seen many times. This sequence joins TRBV20-1 and TRBJ1-1, with D maybe TRBD1 (5 bases). The CDR3 has 13 amino acids. Germline V CDR1 and CDR2: DFQATT, SNEGSKA (reference sequence). Trimming stripped 8 bases from V and 3 bases from J, with 16 bases between. CDR3 nucleotide sequence: TGCAGTCAGAATGGGGCGTCAGACACTGAAGCTTTCTTT. Translated: CSQNGASDTEAFF.

This clonotype has just a few counts. This chain links TRBV12-3 or TRBV12-4 with TRBJ2-1; 12 nucleotides agree with TRBD2. This CDR3 has 17 amino acids. J lost 3 bases, V lost 6 bases, and 9 bases had no gene match. In DNA, the CDR3 is TGTGCCAGCAGCCAAGAAGAACTAGCGGGGGGCTACAATGAGCAGTTCTTC. Protein sequence: CASSQEELAGGYNEQFF.

The V gene is TRBV7-2, the J gene TRBJ2-1, with 7 bases lining up with TRBD2. Germline assignment: CDR1 SGHTA and CDR2 FQGNSA. V dropped 5 bases and J dropped 4; count of bases not matched to a gene: 8. The CDR3 has 15 residues. The CDR3 sequence is CASSPAGAGYNEQFF. The CDR3 region has the DNA TGTGCCAGCAGCCCGGCAGGAGCGGGGTACAATGAGCAGTTCTTC.

Of note for this clonotype: With a much larger clone just one base away, this may be a read error. This rearrangement joins TRBV4-1 to TRBJ2-3; the match to TRBD1 covers 7 bases. Germline CDR1 reads MGHRA; CDR2 reads YSYEKL. The CDR3 extends over 15 amino acids. J gave up 0 bases and V 7 bases, and 7 bases lay outside the gene matches. The CDR3 spells CASNRQGSSTDTQYF. In DNA, the CDR3 is TGCGCCAGCAACCGACAGGGATCGAGCACAGATACGCAGTATTTT.

This clonotype was counted between two and nine times. V usage is TRBV10-3 and J usage is TRBJ2-2, with TRBD1 identical over 8 bases. This CDR3 is 15 amino acids long. The germline V gene encodes CDR1 ENHRY and CDR2 SYGVKD. The V and J ends lost 3 bases and 4 bases, in that order; junction bases with no gene match: 4. The CDR3 loop reads CAISELQGGTGELFF. The DNA for the CDR3 is TGTGCCATCAGTGAATTACAGGGGGGCACCGGGGAGCTGTTTTTT.

This clonotype turned up a few times. CDR3 sequence reads: CATSALLGAHNEQFF. In DNA, the CDR3 is TGTGCCACCAGTGCCCTTTTGGGGGCACACAATGAGCAGTTCTTC. V usage is TRBV24-1 and J usage is TRBJ2-1; TRBD1 might be the D (6 bases). This CDR3 comprises 15 residues. The V gene lost 5 bases and the J gene lost 5 bases, with 15 bases spanning the gap. Germline CDR1 reads KGHDR; CDR2 reads SFDVKD.

This clonotype was counted at least ten times. The chain employs TRBV7-9 and TRBJ2-3; 16 bases are a match to TRBD2. The CDR3 contains 18 residues. V was pared by 5 bases and J by 6 bases, with 11 bases of the junction left unmatched. Germline loops: CDR1 SEHNR, CDR2 FQNEAQ (reference sequence). The CDR3 here is CASSPLGGLAGGRDTQYF. The CDR3 nucleotides are TGTGCCAGCAGCCCCCTCGGGGGACTAGCGGGGGGGCGCGATACGCAGTATTTT.

Ten or more counts support this clonotype. V gene TRBV20-1 combines with J gene TRBJ1-5; D perhaps matches TRBD1 (5 bases). V gave up 6 bases and J gave up 3 bases, with 12 bases separating them. This CDR3 comprises 13 residues. Germline loops: CDR1 DFQATT, CDR2 SNEGSKA (reference sequence). The CDR3 protein is CSAQEGLNQPQHF. The CDR3 nucleotides are TGCAGTGCCCAGGAGGGACTCAATCAGCCCCAGCATTTT.

This clonotype has more than one count but fewer than ten. The chain links TRBV2 to TRBJ1-1; perhaps TRBD1 as D (6 bases). There are 13 residues in the CDR3. With 4 bases removed from V and 2 bases from J, the gap between germline ends came to 8 bases. Germline lookup yields CDR1 SNHLY and CDR2 FYNNEI. The CDR3 sequence is CASSVDSNTEAFF. For the CDR3, the DNA is TGTGCCAGCAGTGTGGACAGCAACACTGAAGCTTTCTTT.

At least ten counts were recorded for this clonotype. The chain carries TRBV29-1 and TRBJ1-1; D gene uncertain. The CDR3 is 14 amino acids. V was shortened by 0 bases and J by 11 bases, with 19 bases between the two germline ends. Germline lookup yields CDR1 SQVTM and CDR2 ANQGSEA. CDR3 loop: CSVEDRDGLATAFF. In DNA, the CDR3 is TGCAGCGTTGAAGATCGAGATGGGCTGGCGACGGCTTTCTTT.

This clonotype was detected only a few times. V usage is TRBV6-1 and J usage is TRBJ1-3; perhaps TRBD1 as D (5 bases). This CDR3 is built from 15 residues. With 5 bases removed from V and 0 bases from J, the gap between germline ends came to 11 bases. The germline gives CDR1 MNHNS, CDR2 SASEGT. CDR3 nucleotides: TGTGCCAGCAGTAGGGACGGTACCTCTGGAAACACCATATATTTT. Translation gives CASSRDGTSGNTIYF.

V usage is TRBV7-9 and J usage is TRBJ2-1; the D gene is possibly TRBD2 (6 bases). The CDR3 is made up of 13 amino acids. The V and J ends lost 0 bases and 6 bases respectively, with 6 bases between them. Looked up from germline, CDR1 is SEHNR and CDR2 is FQNEAQ (reference sequence). The CDR3 DNA follows: TGTGCCAGCAGCTTAGCTAGCGGCAATGAGCAGTTCTTC. Encoded protein: CASSLASGNEQFF.